Listed below are T cell receptor beta chains from one sample, sequenced in a study of OX40 agonist ivuxolimab in advanced cancers. Sequenced by immunoSEQ multiplex PCR; TCRdb stores in-frame clones only, minus some. The table shows under 55,000 clones, with 80% to 90% occurring only once. Sequenced material: CD4+ or CD8+ T cells sorted from blood, taken in a trial of the OX40 agonist ivuxolimab. The receptors were gathered from an adult with an advanced solid tumor such as melanoma, head and neck, liver or kidney cancer. Both conserved end residues are trimmed from each CDR3. The D gene is left open where the match is weak.

>TRBV29-1|.|TRBJ1-1
SVGDGLTEAF
>TRBV6-5|TRBD1|TRBJ2-2
ASSFTRTGGTGELF
>TRBV5-1|.|TRBJ1-3
ASSLEPQGSGNTIY
>TRBV5-5|.|TRBJ1-3
ASSFRSSGNTIY
>TRBV7-9|.|TRBJ1-6
ASSSSLPGVGSYNSPLH
>TRBV5-5|.|TRBJ1-2
ASSWGPGDGYT
>TRBV7-7|.|TRBJ2-2
ASSFRSTGELF
>TRBV7-3|.|TRBJ2-5
ASSLRGDEGTQY
>TRBV5-6|.|TRBJ1-2
ASSLLQGSVGGYT
>TRBV19|.|.
ASSMSGNTYEQY
>TRBV9|.|TRBJ2-1
ASSVWGAGAYNEQF
>TRBV6-6|TRBD1|TRBJ1-1
ASSTPPGQQTQAF
>TRBV5-1|.|TRBJ2-7
ASSVPGLGSYEQY
>TRBV6-6|.|TRBJ2-1
ASSSGLF